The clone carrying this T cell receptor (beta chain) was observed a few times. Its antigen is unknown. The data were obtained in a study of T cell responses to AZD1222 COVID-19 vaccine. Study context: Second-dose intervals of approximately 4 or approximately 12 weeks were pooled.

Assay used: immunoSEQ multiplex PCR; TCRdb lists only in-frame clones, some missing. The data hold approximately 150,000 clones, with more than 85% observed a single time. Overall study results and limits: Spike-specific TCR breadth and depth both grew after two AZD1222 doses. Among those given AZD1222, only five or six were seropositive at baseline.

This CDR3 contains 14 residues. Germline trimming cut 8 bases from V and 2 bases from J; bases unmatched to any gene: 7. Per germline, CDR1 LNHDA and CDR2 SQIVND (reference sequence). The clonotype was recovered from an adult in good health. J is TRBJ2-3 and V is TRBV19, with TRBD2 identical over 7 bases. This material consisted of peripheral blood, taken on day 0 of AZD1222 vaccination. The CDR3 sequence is CASGEGLHTDTQYF. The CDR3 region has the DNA TGTGCCAGTGGGGAGGGCCTACACACAGATACGCAGTATTTT.